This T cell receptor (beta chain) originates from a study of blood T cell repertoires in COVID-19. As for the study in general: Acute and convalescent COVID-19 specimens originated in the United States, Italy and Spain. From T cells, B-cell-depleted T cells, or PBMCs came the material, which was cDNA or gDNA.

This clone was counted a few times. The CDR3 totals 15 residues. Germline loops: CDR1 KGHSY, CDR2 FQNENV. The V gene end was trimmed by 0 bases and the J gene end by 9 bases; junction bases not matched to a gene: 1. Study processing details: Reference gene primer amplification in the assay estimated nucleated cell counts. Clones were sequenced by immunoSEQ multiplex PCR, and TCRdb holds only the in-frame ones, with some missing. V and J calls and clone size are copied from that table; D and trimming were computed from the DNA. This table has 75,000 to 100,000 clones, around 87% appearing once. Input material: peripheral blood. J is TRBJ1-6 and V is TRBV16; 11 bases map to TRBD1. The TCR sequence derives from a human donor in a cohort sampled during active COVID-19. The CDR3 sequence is CASSQSGTGGSPLHF. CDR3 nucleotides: TGTGCCAGCAGCCAATCGGGGACAGGGGGTTCACCCCTCCACTTT.